These 21 T cell receptor beta chains share one sample of origin, sequenced in a study of chemoradiotherapy in HPV16-positive cancers (dated by TCRdb to 2022 to 2024). The library was made by the immunoSEQ multiplex PCR assay. Drawn from immuneACCESS, this table holds only the in-frame rearrangements with V and J called that TCRdb kept. Clones are partly lost; checked studies trace under half to an unresolved V gene and leave the rest unexplained. The sample table records 30,000 or so clones; 84% of these occur just once. Approximately 5.5% of the sample rests with the top ten. The starting material was blood, obtained from a patient who underwent chemoradiotherapy. The source of these receptors is a human donor with HPV-associated anogenital cancer.

This chain links TRBV19 with TRBJ1-5, with D possibly TRBD1 on 6 matching bases. The germline V and J ends were trimmed by 3 bases and 0 bases, with 9 bases remaining between them. This CDR3 is 15 amino acids long. Germline CDR1 and CDR2: LNHDA and SQIVND (reference sequence). Here the CDR3 DNA reads TGTGCCAGTAGTATGGACAGACATAGCAATCAGCCCCAGCATTTT. Translated: CASSMDRHSNQPQHF.

The J gene is TRBJ2-5, the V gene TRBV2; TRBD1 aligns across 10 bases. The CDR3 length is 15 residues. From germline, CDR1 is SNHLY and CDR2 FYNNEI. V was pared by 5 bases and J by 5 bases, with 8 bases of the junction left unmatched. The CDR3 DNA reads as TGTGCCAGCAGTTTGGGACAGGGGTCCATCGAGACCCAGTACTTC. Protein sequence: CASSLGQGSIETQYF.

V and J are TRBV6-1 and TRBJ2-7; D unresolved. Trimming pared 1 base from V and 3 bases from J, leaving 7 bases between. This CDR3 has 13 residues. Germline V gene sequence: CDR1 MNHNS, CDR2 SASEGT. CDR3 DNA sequence: TGTGCCAGCAGTGAAGATCAGGTCTACGAGCAGTACTTC. This sequence encodes CASSEDQVYEQYF.

CDR3 sequence reads: CASSIGTSGHEQFF. The CDR3 coding sequence is TGTGCCAGTAGTATAGGGACTAGCGGCCATGAGCAGTTCTTC. V is TRBV19 and J is TRBJ2-1; 10 nucleotides agree with TRBD2. Germline CDR1 reads LNHDA; CDR2 reads SQIVND (reference sequence). Trimming took 1 base from V and 8 from J; bases not matched to a gene: 2. This CDR3 is 14 amino acids long.

This chain connects TRBV20-1 to TRBJ2-5; D possibly corresponds to TRBD2 (5 bases). This CDR3 region has 9 residues. The V end was cut by 5 bases, the J end by 9 bases, with 7 bases between. In germline, CDR1 is DFQATT, CDR2 SNEGSKA (reference sequence). CDR3 residues: CSAGSAQYF. The CDR3 DNA sequence: TGCAGTGCTGGGAGCGCCCAGTACTTC.

The chain employs TRBV7-2 and TRBJ2-3, with a possible D match to TRBD2 (6 bases). The V gene's germline CDR1 is SGHTA and CDR2 FQGNSA. The V and J ends lost 3 bases and 5 bases respectively, with 6 bases between them. The CDR3 spans 12 residues. The CDR3 here is CASSFGGDTQYF. The CDR3 DNA sequence: TGTGCCAGCAGCTTCGGGGGAGATACGCAGTATTTT.

The J gene is TRBJ1-4, the V gene TRBV4-1; tentatively, D is TRBD1 (5 bases). Germline V gene data show CDR1 as MGHRA and CDR2 as YSYEKL. The CDR3 has 15 amino acids. Trimming took off 0 bases at V and 14 bases at J, with 19 bases between the two ends. The chain's CDR3 is CASSQEGHVGAGLFF. The CDR3 DNA reads as TGCGCCAGCAGCCAAGAGGGTCACGTCGGGGCGGGGCTGTTTTTT.

This chain uses TRBV6-5 with TRBJ1-1, with D hard to call. With 11 bases removed from V and 3 bases from J, the gap between germline ends came to 10 bases. The CDR3 has 11 amino acids. The germline V gene encodes CDR1 MNHEY and CDR2 SVGAGI. The DNA of the CDR3 is TGTGCCGCGAAGGGTCACACTGAAGCTTTCTTT. This encodes CAAKGHTEAFF.

V is TRBV19 and J is TRBJ1-1; D is undetermined. CDR1 is LNHDA, CDR2 SQIVND, per germline (reference sequence). The CDR3 extends over 11 amino acids. Trimming shortened V by 7 bases and J by 4 bases, and 7 bases separated the two germline ends. This CDR3 is CASIKGTEAFF. CDR3 in DNA: TGTGCCAGTATAAAGGGCACTGAAGCTTTCTTT.

The chain joins TRBV5-1 to TRBJ2-1; no reliable D call. This CDR3 comprises 14 residues. Germline V gives CDR1 SGHRS, CDR2 YFSETQ. Trimming shortened V by 0 bases and J by 5 bases, and 9 bases separated the two germline ends. The CDR3 spells CASSLAGYNNEQFF. The DNA for the CDR3 is TGCGCCAGCAGCTTGGCCGGTTACAACAATGAGCAGTTCTTC.

The chain couples TRBV7-2 to TRBJ1-3; no definite D call. Germline V gene lookup returns CDR1 SGHTA and CDR2 FQGNSA. Trimming took off 4 bases at V and 4 bases at J, with 8 bases between the two ends. CDR3 size: 13 residues. In DNA, the CDR3 is TGTGCCAGCAGCTCACCTCAAGGAAACACCATATATTTT. Its translation is CASSSPQGNTIYF.

CDR3: CASSLTSSYEQYV. As DNA, the CDR3 is TGCGCCAGCAGCTTGACTAGCTCCTACGAGCAGTACGTC. This sequence joins TRBV5-1 and TRBJ2-7; the D gene is possibly TRBD2 (5 bases). Looked up from germline, CDR1 is SGHRS and CDR2 is YFSETQ. This CDR3 is built from 13 residues. V dropped 1 base and J dropped 0 bases, with 5 bases sitting between them.

This chain uses TRBV7-9 with TRBJ2-5; 10 bases are a match to TRBD1. The germline V gene has CDR1 SEHNR and CDR2 FQNEAQ (reference sequence). J lost 4 bases, V lost 4 bases, and 6 bases had no gene match. The CDR3 has 15 amino acids. As DNA, the CDR3 is TGTGCCAGCAGCTCTACGGGACAGGGGAGAGAGACCCAGTACTTC. Translating gives CASSSTGQGRETQYF.

The CDR3 sequence: CASSPSVGQGYGYTF. CDR3 in DNA: TGTGCCAGCTCACCCTCCGTGGGACAGGGGTACGGCTACACCTTC. The chain is built from TRBV18 and TRBJ1-2; 10 bases agree with TRBD1. The CDR3 totals 15 residues. Germline CDR1 is KGHSH and CDR2 is LQKENI. The V segment lost 3 bases and the J segment 8 bases; nucleotides outside the gene matches: 9.

This rearrangement joins TRBV6-6 to TRBJ2-7; D possibly matches TRBD1 or TRBD2 (6 bases each). Germline loops: CDR1 MNHNY, CDR2 SVGAGI (reference sequence). V gave up 2 bases and J gave up 4 bases, with 12 bases separating them. The CDR3 consists of 14 residues. As DNA, the CDR3 is TGTGCCAGCAGTTACCCGGGGGACAAGTACGAGCAGTACTTC. Amino acid sequence: CASSYPGDKYEQYF.

The chain carries TRBV14 and TRBJ1-5; a possible D gene is TRBD1 (5 bases). Germline V gives CDR1 SGHDN, CDR2 FVKESK. The V and J ends lost 0 bases and 1 base respectively, with 13 bases between them. This CDR3 comprises 17 residues. The CDR3: CASSQESGGVSNQPQHF. CDR3 coding DNA: TGTGCCAGCAGCCAAGAATCTGGGGGAGTGAGCAATCAGCCCCAGCATTTT.

The chain joins TRBV4-1 to TRBJ2-7; 10 bases align to TRBD2. This CDR3 has 18 amino acids. The germline V gene encodes CDR1 MGHRA and CDR2 YSYEKL. With V trimmed by 1 base and J by 4 bases, 13 bases remained unmatched. This CDR3 is CASSQADIFERGGYEQYF. CDR3 nucleotides: TGCGCCAGCAGCCAAGCAGACATTTTTGAGCGGGGGGGATACGAGCAGTACTTC.

Only a few counts were recorded for this clone. This sequence joins TRBV10-3 and TRBJ1-3; D is unclear. Germline CDR1 reads ENHRY; CDR2 reads SYGVKD. The CDR3 loop spans 11 amino acids. V shed 3 bases and J shed 7 bases, with 4 bases lying between them. The CDR3 here is CAISDTNTIYF. The CDR3 DNA follows: TGTGCCATCAGTGACACGAACACCATATATTTT.

The chain is built from TRBV6-6 and TRBJ2-2, with D hard to call. The CDR3 has 13 residues. Trimming stripped 5 bases from V and 1 base from J, with 5 bases between. In germline, CDR1 is MNHNY, CDR2 SVGAGI (reference sequence). The CDR3 sequence: CASSHLNTGELFF. The CDR3 nucleotides are TGTGCCAGCAGTCACCTGAACACCGGGGAGCTGTTTTTT.

The chain has TRBV6-5 and TRBJ1-6, with unresolved D. This CDR3 is 13 amino acids long. Germline V gene sequence: CDR1 MNHEY, CDR2 SVGAGI. Trimming cost V 8 bases and J 5 bases, with 10 bases left between them. In DNA form, the CDR3 reads TGTGCCAGCCAGATGTCTAATAATTCACCCCTCCACTTT. Amino acid sequence: CASQMSNNSPLHF.

V usage is TRBV11-2 and J usage is TRBJ2-1, with 9 bases fitting TRBD2. J gave up 8 bases and V 4 bases, and 15 bases lay outside the gene matches. Germline loops: CDR1 SGHAT, CDR2 FQNNGV. CDR3 length: 17 amino acids. The CDR3 DNA reads as TGTGCCAGCAGCTCCGGGGTGGGAGCGGGGGGCTGGGATGAGCAGTTCTTC. It yields the protein CASSSGVGAGGWDEQFF.